One sample yielded the 16 T cell receptor beta chains listed below, sequenced in a study of T cell responses to AZD1222 COVID-19 vaccine. Sequencing was performed with immunoSEQ multiplex PCR; in TCRdb, only in-frame clones are kept and a portion is missing. The sample consists of just under 90,000 clones, 88% of them appearing once. Sequencing was performed on peripheral blood, taken on day 0 of AZD1222 vaccination. These receptors originate from an adult in good health.

The rearrangement joins TRBV5-1 to TRBJ1-3; D remains unclear. The ends were cut back, 3 bases at V and 8 bases at J, with 15 bases in the middle. The CDR3 extends over 14 amino acids. Germline assignment: CDR1 SGHRS and CDR2 YFSETQ. The CDR3 coding sequence is TGCGCCAGCAGCTACGGGCCAACCCGGGACACCATATATTTT. Residues: CASSYGPTRDTIYF.

The chain's CDR3 is CASSIFYADYEQYF. The CDR3 DNA follows: TGTGCCAGTAGTATCTTCTATGCCGACTACGAGCAGTACTTC. This chain links TRBV19 with TRBJ2-7, with no clear D. V lost 3 bases to trimming and J lost 3 bases, with 12 bases between them. Germline CDR1 is LNHDA and CDR2 is SQIVND (reference sequence). The CDR3 is made up of 14 amino acids.

The CDR3 nucleotides read TGTGCCAGCCGGGACAGGGGGAATTCACCCCTCCACTTT. Protein sequence: CASRDRGNSPLHF. V usage is TRBV28 and J usage is TRBJ1-6; 11 nucleotides match TRBD1. V was clipped by 8 bases and J by 7 bases; unmatched bases: 1. This CDR3 contains 13 residues. Germline CDR1 MDHEN, CDR2 SYDVKM.

The chain recombines TRBV19 with TRBJ2-2; 10 positions agree with TRBD1. The CDR3 runs 17 residues. The J segment lost 6 bases and the V segment lost 5 bases, leaving 12 bases of the junction unmatched. Germline V gene sequence: CDR1 LNHDA, CDR2 SQIVND (reference sequence). The CDR3 DNA sequence: TGTGCCAGTAGTGTCCAGAACCGGGACAGGGGCGCCGGGGAGCTGTTTTTT. It is translated as CASSVQNRDRGAGELFF.

The sample holds one count of this clone. This chain connects TRBV19 to TRBJ1-1; D unresolved. The V end lost 5 bases, the J end lost 0 bases, and 7 bases lay between the germline ends. The CDR3 covers 13 residues. Germline CDR1 LNHDA, CDR2 SQIVND (reference sequence). CDR3 protein: CASSFLLNTEAFF. CDR3 coding DNA: TGTGCCAGTAGTTTCTTACTGAACACTGAAGCTTTCTTT.

The chain employs TRBV7-9 and TRBJ1-2; 12 bases agree with TRBD1. Looked up from germline, CDR1 is SEHNR and CDR2 is FQNEAQ (reference sequence). V dropped 5 bases and J dropped 8; count of bases not matched to a gene: 12. The CDR3 contains 16 residues. Here the CDR3 reads CASSPLVGTGGQGYTF. The CDR3 coding sequence is TGTGCCAGCAGCCCGTTGGTAGGGACAGGGGGCCAGGGCTACACCTTC.

The genes are TRBV19 and TRBJ2-7; a weak D match, TRBD1 (6 bases). V dropped 1 base and J dropped 4 bases, with 11 bases sitting between them. Germline CDR1 and CDR2: LNHDA and SQIVND (reference sequence). The CDR3 runs 14 residues. CDR3 amino acids: CASSIGRGRYEQYF. DNA of the CDR3: TGTGCCAGTAGTATAGGCAGGGGAAGGTACGAGCAGTACTTC. Full variable domain (outside the CDR3, taken from reference TRBV19 and TRBJ2-7): DGGITQSPKYLFRKEGQNVTLSCEQNLNHDAMYWYRQDPGQGLRLIYYSQIVNDFQKGDIAEGYSVSREKKESFPLTVTSAQKNPTAFYLCASSIGRGRYEQYFGPGTRLTVT.

This clone was found a few times. The chain has TRBV19 and TRBJ1-5; D uncertain. Between the trimmed V and J ends, which lost 2 bases and 3 bases, there was a span of 11 bases. This CDR3 spans 15 amino acids. Germline V CDR1 and CDR2: LNHDA, SQIVND (reference sequence). The CDR3 here is CASSIKGGVNQPQHF. CDR3 DNA: TGTGCCAGTAGTATAAAGGGTGGGGTCAATCAGCCCCAGCATTTT.

A single count supports this clone. The rearrangement joins TRBV28 to TRBJ1-1, with 10 bases aligning to TRBD1. From germline, CDR1 is MDHEN and CDR2 SYDVKM. This CDR3 comprises 17 residues. J was trimmed by 0 bases and V by 4 bases; bases with no gene match: 8. Here the CDR3 DNA reads TGTGCCAGCAGTTCGCCTGGGACAGGGGAGATGAACACTGAAGCTTTCTTT. This codes for CASSSPGTGEMNTEAFF.

The genes are TRBV11-2 and TRBJ1-2; the D gene is possibly TRBD1 (5 bases). Trimming shortened V by 0 bases and J by 3 bases, and 14 bases separated the two germline ends. The CDR3 is 16 residues long. The germline CDR1 and CDR2 sequences are SGHAT and FQNNGV. In nucleotides, the CDR3 is TGTGCCAGCAGCTTAGATTTGGTCGGGGCTGACTATGGCTACACCTTC. Its protein is CASSLDLVGADYGYTF.

The chain joins TRBV5-1 to TRBJ2-7; 9 nucleotides agree with TRBD1. CDR1 and CDR2 (germline): SGHRS, YFSETQ. J gave up 5 bases and V 0 bases, and 9 bases lay outside the gene matches. The CDR3 consists of 16 residues. The CDR3 spells CASSLGGGTGIHEQYF. In DNA form, the CDR3 reads TGCGCCAGCAGCTTGGGTGGGGGGACAGGGATCCACGAGCAGTACTTC.

This chain links TRBV27 with TRBJ2-7; D might be TRBD1 (6 bases). The CDR3 totals 14 residues. Germline CDR1 and CDR2: MNHEY and SMNVEV (reference sequence). V lost 5 bases and J lost 0, with 11 bases in between. CDR3 sequence (DNA): TGTGCCAGCAGTGGACAGTATAGCTCCTACGAGCAGTACTTC. As protein: CASSGQYSSYEQYF.

This rearrangement joins TRBV5-1 to TRBJ1-1, with no clear D. Trimming shortened V by 0 bases and J by 1 base, and 10 bases separated the two germline ends. This CDR3 is built from 15 residues. Germline CDR1 SGHRS, CDR2 YFSETQ. In DNA form, the CDR3 reads TGCGCCAGCAGCTTGGCCCTTTCGGAGAACACTGAAGCTTTCTTT. This gives the protein CASSLALSENTEAFF. Full variable domain (remainder filled in from reference TRBV5-1 and TRBJ1-1): KAGVTQTPRYLIKTRGQQVTLSCSPISGHRSVSWYQQTPGQGLQFLFEYFSETQRNKGNFPGRFSGRQFSNSRSEMNVSTLELGDSALYLCASSLALSENTEAFFGQGTRLTVV.

The gene calls are TRBV7-2 and TRBJ2-5, with D unclear. Trimming took 6 bases from V and 5 from J, leaving 7 bases between them. Germline V lookup: CDR1 SGHTA, CDR2 FQGNSA. The CDR3 sequence is 11 residues long. The CDR3 bases are TGTGCCAGCAGGGCCCGGGAGACCCAGTACTTC. It encodes CASRARETQYF.

V gene TRBV10-3 combines with J gene TRBJ2-7; D not resolved. Germline V gene sequence: CDR1 ENHRY, CDR2 SYGVKD. The V gene lost 5 bases and the J gene lost 6 bases, with 17 bases spanning the gap. The CDR3 covers 14 residues. The DNA for the CDR3 is TGTGCCATCAGTCAAGGGATTGAGAGGAGCGAGCAGTACTTC. Amino acid sequence: CAISQGIERSEQYF.

This chain joins TRBV28 and TRBJ2-7, with D possibly being TRBD1 or TRBD2 (5 bases each). CDR1 and CDR2 (germline): MDHEN, SYDVKM. V shed 2 bases and J shed 3 bases, with 11 bases lying between them. The CDR3 has 14 amino acids. CDR3 in DNA: TGTGCCAGCAGTTTAACGGGGACGAGCTACGAGCAGTACTTC. This translates into CASSLTGTSYEQYF. Based on the CDR3 plus reference TRBV28 and TRBJ2-7, the full variable domain is DVKVTQSSRYLVKRTGEKVFLECVQDMDHENMFWYRQDPGLGLRLIYFSYDVKMKEKGDIPEGYSVSREKKERFSLILESASTNQTSMYLCASSLTGTSYEQYFGPGTRLTVT.